Listed below are T cell receptor beta chains from one sample, sequenced in a study of blood T cell repertoires in COVID-19. Clones were read by immunoSEQ multiplex PCR, and TCRdb kept only the in-frame ones, dropping some. The repertoire holds approximately 110,000 clones, with roughly 83% as singletons. Material for sequencing was peripheral blood. The origin of the receptors is a human donor in a cohort sampled during active COVID-19. Each CDR3 is given with its conserved first and last residue. D genes are given only for firm matches. Rows give clone size only sometimes, using once, few, many, or a class for an expanded clone.

TRBD1 | . | TRBJ1-2 | TRBV29-1 | TGCAGCACCCTGAGGGACAGGGAAGGCGGCTACACCTTC | CSTLRDREGGYTF
. | . | TRBJ1-1 | TRBV5-1 | TGCGCCAGCAGCTTGGTTTTTTCCGTACAGAGGAACACTGAAGCTTTCTTT | CASSLVFSVQRNTEAFF
. | . | TRBJ2-7 | TRBV28 | TGTGCCAGCTACTCTTTACAGGGCGGCTCCTACGAGCAGTACTTC | CASYSLQGGSYEQYF
. | . | TRBJ1-5 | TRBV18 | TGTGCCAGCTCTCCGATGTTTCCACGGACGGAAGGGGATCAGCCCCAGCATTTT | CASSPMFPRTEGDQPQHF
. | once | TRBJ2-7 | TRBV7-9 | TGTGCCAGCAGCTCCCGCCCGGGATTCTACGAGCAGTACTTC | CASSSRPGFYEQYF
. | . | TRBJ1-6 | TRBV5-6 | TGTGCCAGCAGCCGCCATATTAGGAGCTCCTATAATTCACCCCTCCACTTT | CASSRHIRSSYNSPLHF
TRBD2 | . | TRBJ2-3 | TRBV28 | TGTGCCAGCAGTTTACCTAGCGGGGCAGATACGCAGTATTTT | CASSLPSGADTQYF
. | . | TRBJ1-4 | TRBV7-9 | TGTGCCAGTGGACAGTCGGAAGGTGAAAAACTGTTTTTT | CASGQSEGEKLFF
TRBD1 | once | TRBJ2-6 | TRBV11-2 | TGTGCCAGCAGCCAGGGGGCTGGGGCCAACGTCCTGACTTTC | CASSQGAGANVLTF
. | . | TRBJ2-5 | TRBV7-9 | TGTGCCAGCAGCCCACCTAGCACTGGTGAGGCCCAGTACTTC | CASSPPSTGEAQYF
TRBD2 | . | TRBJ2-1 | TRBV3-1/TRBV3-2 | TGTGCCAGCAGCCAAGATCGGGGGGGTAACTCCTACAATGAGCAGTTCTTC | CASSQDRGGNSYNEQFF
. | . | TRBJ2-1 | TRBV7-6 | TGTGCCAGCAGCTTAGAAGTTCGGCTAGCAGGCAATGAGCAGTTCTTC | CASSLEVRLAGNEQFF
TRBD2 | . | TRBJ2-7 | TRBV19 | TGTGCCAGTAGTATAAAGGCTAGCGGGAGTGTCCACGAGCAGTACTTC | CASSIKASGSVHEQYF
. | . | TRBJ1-1 | TRBV11-2 | TGTGCCAGCAGTAGACAACAGGGTTCTTCTGGCACTGAAGCTTTCTTT | CASSRQQGSSGTEAFF
. | few | TRBJ2-7 | TRBV2 | TGTGCCAGCAGTCAACCCGGGAAACCGCAGTACTTC | CASSQPGKPQYF
TRBD1 | . | TRBJ2-4 | TRBV6-5 | TGTGCCAGCAGTTCCTGGACAGGGGGCAAGGACATTCAGTACTTC | CASSSWTGGKDIQYF
TRBD1 | . | TRBJ1-5 | TRBV28 | TGTGCCAGCAGTTCACCGGAACAATCGACAGGGGGCGGATTGAAGCCCCAGCATTTT | CASSSPEQSTGGGLKPQHF
. | . | TRBJ1-3 | TRBV5-1 | TGCGCCAGCAGCCCTCCTGGAAACACCATATATTTT | CASSPPGNTIYF
TRBD2 | . | TRBJ2-3 | TRBV28 | TGTGCCAGCAGTAGTAGCGGGAGTCGCCCAGATACGCAGTATTTT | CASSSSGSRPDTQYF
. | . | TRBJ1-1 | TRBV6-1 | TGTGCCAGCAGTGAATGGATTAGGAGTGAAGCTTTCTTT | CASSEWIRSEAFF
TRBD1 | . | TRBJ2-7 | TRBV6-5 | TGTGCCAGCAGTACCCCTAACAGGGGGTCCTACGAGCAGTACTTC | CASSTPNRGSYEQYF
. | . | TRBJ2-1 | TRBV10-2 | TGCGCCAGCTGCCTACTAGCACCAGCCTACAATGAGCAGTTCTTC | CASCLLAPAYNEQFF
. | . | TRBJ1-3 | TRBV6-6 | TGTGCCAGCAGTTACTCCGGGGGAAACACCATATATTTT | CASSYSGGNTIYF
TRBD1 | . | TRBJ1-1 | TRBV5-1 | TGCGCCAGCACACTCTTGGGGCTCCCAGGGGGCAAGGGGGACACTGAAGCTTTCTTT | CASTLLGLPGGKGDTEAFF
TRBD1 | . | TRBJ2-3 | TRBV5-1 | TGCGCCAGCAGCTTGGGACAGGGTTTCGTCACAGATACGCAGTATTTT | CASSLGQGFVTDTQYF
TRBD1 | . | TRBJ1-1 | TRBV19 | TGTGCCAGTAGTAAACAGGGGGCTTACACTGAAGCTTTCTTT | CASSKQGAYTEAFF
. | once | TRBJ2-7 | TRBV29-1 | TGCAGCGTTGATCAGGGGTCCCACTACGAGCAGTACTTC | CSVDQGSHYEQYF
. | . | TRBJ1-3 | TRBV18 | TGTGCCAGCTCACCACCGGGCGCTGGAAACACCATATATTTT | CASSPPGAGNTIYF
TRBD2 | . | TRBJ2-1 | TRBV5-1 | TGCGCCAGCAGCTCGTGGACACCCGGGACTATTTACAATGAGCAGTTCTTC | CASSSWTPGTIYNEQFF
. | . | TRBJ2-1 | TRBV4-1 | TGCGCCAGCAGCCAAGAGGGGAGGTCGTCCTACAATGAGCAGTTCTTC | CASSQEGRSSYNEQFF
TRBD1 | . | TRBJ2-1 | TRBV2 | TGTGCCAGCGGACAAGACGGGACAGGATCTCTCCGGGAGCAGTTCTTC | CASGQDGTGSLREQFF
. | . | TRBJ2-1 | TRBV28 | TGTGCCAGCAGTTTATCGGAGTATGAGCAGTTCTTC | CASSLSEYEQFF
. | . | TRBJ1-3 | TRBV2 | TGTGCCAGCAGTGAGGGCAGCTCTGGAAACACCATATATTTT | CASSEGSSGNTIYF
TRBD2 | once | TRBJ2-1 | TRBV6-5 | TGTGCCAGCAGTTACAAGACTAGCAACAATGAGCAGTTCTTC | CASSYKTSNNEQFF
. | . | TRBJ2-1 | TRBV5-1 | TGCGCCAGCAGCTTTGATGGCCCAGAGCAGTTCTTC | CASSFDGPEQFF
. | . | TRBJ1-4 | TRBV6-5 | TGTGCCAGCAGTTATCGGGGATTTCGGGAAAAACTGTTTTTT | CASSYRGFREKLFF
. | . | TRBJ2-1 | TRBV5-1 | TGCGCCAGCAGCTTGTCTGTGGGAGGTAGTGATGAGCAGTTCTTC | CASSLSVGGSDEQFF
. | . | TRBJ2-7 | TRBV30 | TGTGCCTGGAGTAGACCAGGGATTAGCTCCTACGAGCAGTACTTC | CAWSRPGISSYEQYF
TRBD1 | . | TRBJ2-3 | TRBV6-5 | TGTGCCAGCAGTTACATGGGGACAGGTCACACAGATACGCAGTATTTT | CASSYMGTGHTDTQYF